Listed below are T cell receptor beta chains from one sample, sequenced in a study of graft-versus-host responses after intestinal transplantation. Here immunoSEQ multiplex PCR was the method, and the copy in TCRdb shows in-frame clones only, minus some. This sample has over 70,000 clones, with around 83% found just once. Their cognate antigens are unknown. The sample in question was unstimulated CD8+ T cells sorted from spleen or lymph node cells, obtained before intestinal transplant. The receptor set was obtained from a human donor who received an intestinal transplant. Each CDR3 is given with its conserved first and last residue. The D gene is left open where the match is weak. Size values are once, few and many counts, or a class for expanded clones, and some rows have none.

j_gene | abundance | v_gene | d_gene | CDR3nt | CDR3aa
TRBJ2-7 | . | TRBV29-1 | . | TGCAGCGTTTCGACAGAGGCCTACGAGCAGTACTTC | CSVSTEAYEQYF
TRBJ2-4 | . | TRBV2 | . | TGTGCCAGCAGTGTGCAGGCCATTATCTTCGTTCTAGCCAAAAACATTCAGTACTTC | CASSVQAIIFVLAKNIQYF
TRBJ2-5 | . | TRBV5-6 | . | TGTGCCAGCAGCTTTTGGGGACGTAAATCTCAAGAGACCCAGTACTTC | CASSFWGRKSQETQYF
TRBJ2-2 | . | TRBV7-3 | . | TGTGCCAGCAGCCAGGGGAACGGGGAGCTGTTTTTT | CASSQGNGELFF
TRBJ2-7 | few | TRBV6-5 | . | TGTGCCAGCGGGTCCTACGAGCAGTACTTC | CASGSYEQYF
TRBJ2-5 | . | TRBV9 | TRBD2 | TGTGCCAGCAGTACTAGCGGGAGTATTATTGAGACCCAGTACTTC | CASSTSGSIIETQYF
TRBJ1-1 | . | TRBV6-1 | . | TGTGCCAGCAGTTATCAGAAGAACACTGAAGCTTTCTTT | CASSYQKNTEAFF
TRBJ2-2 | . | TRBV4-1 | TRBD1 | TGCGCCAGCAGCCGGTCGACGACAGGGGGCAGGGGGGAGCTGTTTTTT | CASSRSTTGGRGELFF
TRBJ2-7 | . | TRBV29-1 | . | TGCAGCGTATCATGGGACTACGAGCAGTACTTC | CSVSWDYEQYF
TRBJ1-2 | . | TRBV5-1 | . | TGCGCCAGCAGCTTGGGGGGGGGCTATGGCTACACCTTC | CASSLGGGYGYTF
TRBJ1-5 | . | TRBV6-1 | . | TGTGCCAGCAGTGAGGAAGGGGTACAGCCCCAGCATTTT | CASSEEGVQPQHF
TRBJ2-5 | few | TRBV7-7 | . | TGTGCCAGCAGCCTCCGCCGAGGGGAGACCCAGTACTTC | CASSLRRGETQYF
TRBJ2-5 | once | TRBV5-1 | TRBD1 | TGCGCCAGCAGCTTGGGGCCGTGGGCGACACCGGGTAATTTCTCGCAGGGGGCAAGGGAGACCCAGTACTTC | CASSLGPWATPGNFSQGARETQYF
TRBJ2-7 | . | TRBV6-5 | TRBD1 | TGTGCCAGCAGTTACCGTCCAGGGGGCGAGCAGTACTTC | CASSYRPGGEQYF
TRBJ2-7 | . | TRBV5-1 | TRBD2 | TGCGCCAGCAGCTTGGAGGGACTAGCGGGAGGGATAACCTACGAGCAGTACTTC | CASSLEGLAGGITYEQYF
TRBJ1-5 | . | TRBV28 | TRBD1 | TGTGCCAGCAGTCCGCGGGACAGTCAGAGCAATCAGCCCCAGCATTTT | CASSPRDSQSNQPQHF
TRBJ1-2 | few | TRBV19 | . | TGTGCCAGACAGAGGACGCGAAAATATGGCTACACCTTC | CARQRTRKYGYTF
TRBJ1-4 | . | TRBV5-4 | . | TGTGCCAGCAGCTTGATGGGGGGGAAAAAACTGTTTTTT | CASSLMGGKKLFF
TRBJ2-7 | . | TRBV10-1 | . | TGCGCCAGCAGTGAGTCGGCAGGGCGGGAGCAGTACTTC | CASSESAGREQYF
TRBJ1-1 | . | TRBV27 | . | TGTGCCAGCAGTCGGCGGCTTCGGAACACTGAAGCTTTCTTT | CASSRRLRNTEAFF
TRBJ2-7 | . | TRBV7-9 | . | TGTGCCAGCAGCTTCGGACAGTTCGAGCAGTACTTC | CASSFGQFEQYF
TRBJ2-7 | . | TRBV4-1 | TRBD2 | TGCGCCCGCAGCCGGCAAAGGGGGTGGGGCCCCAGCGGGGGGCCCCCCTACGAGCAGTACTTC | CARSRQRGWGPSGGPPYEQYF
TRBJ1-2 | once | TRBV30 | . | TGTGCCTGGAGTGAGATCCAGGGAGGTCTCTTAGGCTACACCTTC | CAWSEIQGGLLGYTF
TRBJ2-7 | . | TRBV27 | TRBD2 | TGTGCCAGCAGTCTCGGGCTAGCGGGACTCTACGAGCAGTACTTC | CASSLGLAGLYEQYF
TRBJ1-1 | . | TRBV9 | . | TGTGCCAGCAGCGTAGGTGGGACTGAAGCTTTCTTT | CASSVGGTEAFF
TRBJ2-7 | . | TRBV7-6 | TRBD1 | TGTGCCAGCGCTAGGACAGGGGCCTACGAGCAGTACTTC | CASARTGAYEQYF
TRBJ1-1 | . | TRBV11-1 | . | TGTGCCAGCAGCTCCGAGGTGAACACTGAAGCTTTCTTT | CASSSEVNTEAFF
TRBJ2-3 | few | TRBV10-1 | . | TGCGCCAGCAGTGAATCTCTCCCAGATACGCAGTATTTT | CASSESLPDTQYF
TRBJ2-1 | . | TRBV30 | . | TGTGCCTGGAGTGTACTAGGCGGGAATGAGCAGTTCTTC | CAWSVLGGNEQFF
TRBJ2-1 | . | TRBV9 | TRBD2 | TGTGCCAGCAGCGCCGTAGCGGGAGGAACGAATGAGCAGTTCTTC | CASSAVAGGTNEQFF
TRBJ2-7 | once | TRBV13 | . | TGTGCCAGCAGCTCACAGGACAGCTCCTACGAGCAGTACTTC | CASSSQDSSYEQYF
TRBJ1-1 | . | TRBV9 | . | TGTGCCAGCAGCGTAGAAGGGTACGACACTGAAGCTTTCTTT | CASSVEGYDTEAFF
TRBJ1-1 | . | TRBV21-1 | . | TGTGCCAGCAGCAAAACCCCGGGCGGGGGTCGTGAGGCTTTCTTT | CASSKTPGGGREAFF
TRBJ2-3 | . | TRBV4-1 | . | TGCGCCAGCAGCCAGGAGATGACCGGAGCTAGCACAGATACGCAGTATTTT | CASSQEMTGASTDTQYF
TRBJ2-1 | . | TRBV9 | . | TGTGCCAGCAGCGTAGCTTACGGGGACTTGAATGAGCAGTTCTTC | CASSVAYGDLNEQFF